This TCR beta chain comes out of a study of blood T cell repertoires in COVID-19. Losses at the gene ends were 2 bases for V and 1 base for J; bases not matched to a gene: 4. CDR1 is MNHEY and CDR2 is SVGEGT in the germline V gene. CDR3 size: 17 residues. Original data processing: Amplification of reference gene primers provided the estimated nucleated cell counts. Generated by immunoSEQ multiplex PCR, the TCRdb table keeps only in-frame clones and is missing some. V and J calls and clone size are given by that table; D and trimming were obtained from the DNA. The sample has 27,000 or so clones, about 91% seen once.

The V and J genes are TRBV6-2 or TRBV6-3 and TRBJ2-5, with 13 positions matching TRBD2. The sequence was obtained from a human donor with active COVID-19. The donor label of this sample is uncertain. Specimen: peripheral blood. The CDR3 loop reads CASSYGRTSGGQETQYF. CDR3 DNA: TGTGCCAGCAGTTACGGACGGACTAGCGGGGGCCAAGAGACCCAGTACTTC.